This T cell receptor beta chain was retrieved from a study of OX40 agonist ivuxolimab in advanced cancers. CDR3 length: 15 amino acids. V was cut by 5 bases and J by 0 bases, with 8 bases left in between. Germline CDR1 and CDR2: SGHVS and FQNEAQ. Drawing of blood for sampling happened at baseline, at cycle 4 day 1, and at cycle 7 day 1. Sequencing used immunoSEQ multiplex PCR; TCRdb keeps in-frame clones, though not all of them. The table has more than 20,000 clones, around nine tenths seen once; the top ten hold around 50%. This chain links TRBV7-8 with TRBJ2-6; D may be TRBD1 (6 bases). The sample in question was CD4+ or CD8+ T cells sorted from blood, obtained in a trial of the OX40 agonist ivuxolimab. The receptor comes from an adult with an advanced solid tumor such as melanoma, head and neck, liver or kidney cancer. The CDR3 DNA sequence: TGTGCCAGCAGCCACAGGGACTCTGGGGCCAACGTCCTGACTTTC. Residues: CASSHRDSGANVLTF.